These T cell receptor beta chains were read from a single sample in a study of PD-L1 blockade in urothelial cancer. Clones were read by immunoSEQ multiplex PCR, and TCRdb kept only the in-frame ones, dropping some. The sample holds tens of thousands of clones, roughly 82% seen once. Sequencing was performed on PBMCs, taken around atezolizumab (anti-PD-L1) treatment. These receptors were collected from a man in his sixties or seventies with urothelial cancer. CDR3s leave out the opening cysteine and the closing phenylalanine or tryptophan. Each record gives: J gene, D gene, V gene, CDR3 protein. A D gene is named only where the DNA matches it firmly.

j_call: TRBJ1-3
d_call: TRBD1
v_call: TRBV7-2
cdr3_aa: ASSLLQGATRSGNTIY

j_call: TRBJ2-7
d_call: TRBD2
v_call: TRBV19
cdr3_aa: ASTPGGSWTNEQY

j_call: TRBJ2-5
d_call: .
v_call: TRBV7-2
cdr3_aa: ASSSPYRWETQY

j_call: TRBJ2-7
d_call: TRBD2
v_call: TRBV2
cdr3_aa: ASNSAGATYEQY

j_call: TRBJ1-3
d_call: TRBD1
v_call: TRBV19
cdr3_aa: ASSAPDRLDSGNTIY

j_call: TRBJ1-1
d_call: .
v_call: TRBV6-5
cdr3_aa: ASSYTSGEAF

j_call: TRBJ2-1
d_call: .
v_call: TRBV30
cdr3_aa: AWSLPRSRVDEQF

j_call: TRBJ1-6
d_call: .
v_call: TRBV6-1
cdr3_aa: ASSESESYYNSPLH

j_call: TRBJ2-1
d_call: TRBD2
v_call: TRBV29-1
cdr3_aa: SATDGGNGNEQF

j_call: TRBJ2-1
d_call: .
v_call: TRBV9
cdr3_aa: ASSVARTPGNEQF

j_call: TRBJ2-7
d_call: TRBD1
v_call: TRBV11-3
cdr3_aa: ASSPSRGDSEQY

j_call: TRBJ2-6
d_call: TRBD1
v_call: TRBV7-9
cdr3_aa: ASSLGGQGAGANVLT

j_call: TRBJ2-7
d_call: .
v_call: TRBV30
cdr3_aa: AWRQSYEQY

j_call: TRBJ2-7
d_call: TRBD1
v_call: TRBV14
cdr3_aa: ASSQATGQGAGEQY

j_call: TRBJ2-2
d_call: .
v_call: TRBV19
cdr3_aa: ASTPMPQEELF

j_call: TRBJ1-2
d_call: .
v_call: TRBV5-1
cdr3_aa: ASSNEYGYT

j_call: TRBJ1-1
d_call: .
v_call: TRBV15
cdr3_aa: ATSRDRGNTEAF

j_call: TRBJ2-7
d_call: TRBD1
v_call: TRBV30
cdr3_aa: AWSSGTDYEQY

j_call: TRBJ2-1
d_call: .
v_call: TRBV18
cdr3_aa: ASSTESGPYNEQF

j_call: TRBJ1-5
d_call: TRBD1
v_call: TRBV19
cdr3_aa: ASKKGAGGYQPQH

j_call: TRBJ1-1
d_call: .
v_call: TRBV30
cdr3_aa: AYRTTLYTEAF

j_call: TRBJ1-2
d_call: TRBD1
v_call: TRBV19
cdr3_aa: ASSLQGRLNYGYT

j_call: TRBJ2-3
d_call: TRBD2
v_call: TRBV6-1
cdr3_aa: ASSEEVSGISTDTQY

j_call: TRBJ1-1
d_call: .
v_call: TRBV2
cdr3_aa: ASGLLNTEAF

j_call: TRBJ2-3
d_call: .
v_call: TRBV6-4
cdr3_aa: ASRGAGTDTQY

j_call: TRBJ2-1
d_call: TRBD1
v_call: TRBV5-4
cdr3_aa: ASSNGGTGGYNEQF

j_call: TRBJ2-3
d_call: .
v_call: TRBV5-1
cdr3_aa: ASSLGNSPDTQY

j_call: TRBJ1-4
d_call: TRBD1
v_call: TRBV7-9
cdr3_aa: ASSPGQGVNEKLF

j_call: TRBJ2-3
d_call: TRBD2
v_call: TRBV7-2
cdr3_aa: ASSTMGLATDTQY

j_call: TRBJ2-1
d_call: .
v_call: TRBV4-3
cdr3_aa: ASSQGPQGTHNEQF

j_call: TRBJ2-3
d_call: TRBD2
v_call: TRBV9
cdr3_aa: ASSKTSGVSTDTQY

j_call: TRBJ2-1
d_call: .
v_call: TRBV19
cdr3_aa: ASSIGAGRFGLNEQF

j_call: TRBJ1-3
d_call: .
v_call: TRBV5-1
cdr3_aa: ASSLTSTRGPGNTIY

j_call: TRBJ1-1
d_call: .
v_call: TRBV5-1
cdr3_aa: ASSLTSAGDGTEAF

j_call: TRBJ1-3
d_call: .
v_call: TRBV5-1
cdr3_aa: ASSLSGPSGNTIY

j_call: TRBJ2-3
d_call: TRBD2
v_call: TRBV19
cdr3_aa: ASSIDSPGGSEGTDTQY

j_call: TRBJ2-7
d_call: .
v_call: TRBV23-1
cdr3_aa: ARQGTYEQY

j_call: TRBJ1-1
d_call: TRBD1
v_call: TRBV27
cdr3_aa: ASSGSTGGSTEAF

j_call: TRBJ2-3
d_call: TRBD1
v_call: TRBV4-3
cdr3_aa: ASSHRGRTDTQY

j_call: TRBJ1-5
d_call: .
v_call: TRBV2
cdr3_aa: ASSEVRGPGPQH

j_call: TRBJ1-3
d_call: .
v_call: TRBV11-3
cdr3_aa: ASRRASSGNTIY

j_call: TRBJ2-5
d_call: .
v_call: TRBV29-1
cdr3_aa: SAAPGFTRGTQY

j_call: TRBJ2-7
d_call: TRBD1
v_call: TRBV5-1
cdr3_aa: ASSLVQGADEQY

j_call: TRBJ1-4
d_call: .
v_call: TRBV6-1
cdr3_aa: ASSEAREEKLF

j_call: TRBJ2-7
d_call: .
v_call: TRBV4-2
cdr3_aa: ASSQGSSGEQY

j_call: TRBJ2-1
d_call: TRBD2
v_call: TRBV9
cdr3_aa: ASRPGTSGTNNEQF

j_call: TRBJ1-1
d_call: .
v_call: TRBV30
cdr3_aa: AWSEQRKAF

j_call: TRBJ2-2
d_call: .
v_call: TRBV5-6
cdr3_aa: ASSGKAGLTGELF

j_call: TRBJ2-3
d_call: TRBD2
v_call: TRBV7-2
cdr3_aa: ASSRTSGSWRDTQY

j_call: TRBJ1-4
d_call: .
v_call: TRBV6-5
cdr3_aa: ASSYKRAGTNEKLF

j_call: TRBJ2-1
d_call: TRBD2
v_call: TRBV10-3
cdr3_aa: AISEPLAGVEQF

j_call: TRBJ1-5
d_call: .
v_call: TRBV2
cdr3_aa: ASLGLSNQPQH

j_call: TRBJ2-5
d_call: TRBD1
v_call: TRBV4-1
cdr3_aa: ASSQDGHRGSETQY